The 31 T cell receptor beta chains below all came from one sample that was sequenced in a study of cytomegalovirus exposure and HLA in healthy donors. Use of 60 Vbeta and 13 Jbeta primers characterized the PCR. The table came from immunoSEQ multiplex PCR; TCRdb's copy has only in-frame clones and leaves some out. Among some 130,000 clones listed, around 81% were seen once. Sequencing was done on a sample of PBMCs. These receptor sequences come from a man aged 18 to 29 in good health and CMV-seronegative.

V usage is TRBV5-6 and J usage is TRBJ1-2, with a possible D match to TRBD1 (6 bases). Germline CDR1 SGHDT, CDR2 YYEEEE. The CDR3 is made up of 12 amino acids. In nucleotides, the CDR3 is TGTGCTTGGGGGCGGATCAACTATGGCTACACCTTC. Translated, it gives CAWGRINYGYTF.

This rearrangement joins TRBV25-1 to TRBJ1-1, with 7 positions matching TRBD1. The V gene's germline CDR1 is MGHDK and CDR2 SYGVNS. V shed 7 bases, J shed 5 bases, and the junction held 10 bases outside the gene matches. This CDR3 comprises 14 residues. CDR3: CASKGGGELTEAFF. The CDR3 region has the DNA TGTGCCAGCAAAGGAGGGGGCGAGTTGACTGAAGCTTTCTTT. Combining the CDR3 with reference TRBV25-1 and TRBJ1-1 gives the whole variable domain EADIYQTPRYLVIGTGKKITLECSQTMGHDKMYWYQQDPGMELHLIHYSYGVNSTEKGDLSSESTVSRIRTEHFPLTLESARPSHTSQYLCASKGGGELTEAFFGQGTRLTVV.

The V gene is TRBV19, the J gene TRBJ2-5; no clear D gene. The J call may be incorrect, as the DNA end agrees better with TRBJ2-7. Germline V lookup: CDR1 LNHDA, CDR2 SQIVND (reference sequence). This CDR3 comprises 15 residues. The CDR3 region is CASSPSDTSSYEQYF. The CDR3 coding sequence is TGTGCCAGTAGTCCTTCAGACACGAGCTCCTACGAGCAGTACTTC.

The chain carries TRBV6-1 and TRBJ2-1, with D perhaps matching TRBD1 (5 bases). Trimming took 6 bases from V and 0 from J, leaving 12 bases between them. Germline-derived CDR1 and CDR2 are MNHNS and SASEGT. This CDR3 has 15 amino acids. Here the CDR3 DNA reads TGTGCCAGCAGGGGTGACAGAGGCTCCTACAATGAGCAGTTCTTC. Encoded protein: CASRGDRGSYNEQFF.

This clone was detected a few times. The V gene is TRBV6-5, the J gene TRBJ1-5; no reliable D call. CDR3 length: 13 amino acids. Trimming cost V 2 bases and J 6 bases, with 8 bases left between them. Germline CDR1 reads MNHEY; CDR2 reads SVGAGI. The CDR3 loop reads CASSYVDGQPQHF. In DNA, the CDR3 is TGTGCCAGCAGTTACGTAGATGGTCAGCCCCAGCATTTT.

For the CDR3, the DNA is TGCGCCAGCAGTCAAGGACAGGGGAACAATGAGCAGTTCTTC. Translation gives CASSQGQGNNEQFF. V gene TRBV10-1 combines with J gene TRBJ2-1, with 9 bases lining up with TRBD1. J gave up 5 bases and V 5 bases, and 4 bases lay outside the gene matches. The length of the CDR3 is 14 residues. Per germline, CDR1 WNHNN and CDR2 SYGVQD (reference sequence).

The rearrangement links TRBV13 to TRBJ2-3, with 9 bases fitting TRBD2. Germline values: CDR1 PRHDT, CDR2 FYEKMQ (reference sequence). The CDR3 consists of 15 residues. Germline trimming cut 3 bases from V and 6 bases from J; bases unmatched to any gene: 7. Here the CDR3 DNA reads TGTGCCAGCAGCTTCGGCGGGGGGGTAAGGGATACGCAGTATTTT. Translated: CASSFGGGVRDTQYF.

Written as DNA, the CDR3 is TGTGCCAGCAGCTTCCCGTATAGAACGGCCACAGATCCTAACTATGGCTACACCTTC. Its translation: CASSFPYRTATDPNYGYTF. V gene TRBV7-9 combines with J gene TRBJ1-2; D gene ambiguous. The CDR3 totals 19 residues. Per germline, CDR1 SEHNR and CDR2 FQNEAQ (reference sequence). The V end was cut by 3 bases, the J end by 0 bases, with 23 bases between.

The V call is TRBV11-2, the J call TRBJ1-4; 8 bases map to TRBD1. The CDR3 extends over 14 amino acids. The germline V gene has CDR1 SGHAT and CDR2 FQNNGV. Trimming at V came to 5 bases and at J to 5 bases, leaving 4 bases not matched to a gene. CDR3 region: CASSLRTGNEKLFF. CDR3 DNA: TGTGCCAGCAGCCTACGGACAGGGAATGAAAAACTGTTTTTT.

In regard to this clone: Other DNA sequences in this specimen translate into the identical CDR3. V is TRBV9 and J is TRBJ1-1; D might be TRBD1 (5 bases). Trimming took off 2 bases at V and 4 bases at J, with 9 bases between the two ends. The CDR3 sequence is 13 residues long. Germline V lookup: CDR1 SGDLS, CDR2 YYNGEE. CDR3 DNA sequence: TGTGCCAGCAGCGTTCAGGGTATCACTGAAGCTTTCTTT. This gives the protein CASSVQGITEAFF.

The chain uses TRBV29-1 and TRBJ2-7; 7 bases agree with TRBD1. CDR3 size: 13 residues. CDR1 is SQVTM and CDR2 is ANQGSEA in the germline V gene. Here the CDR3 DNA reads TGCAGTACTGGGACAGATCGCTCCTACGAGCAGTACTTC. Amino acids: CSTGTDRSYEQYF.

V and J are TRBV7-2 and TRBJ1-3; no reliable D call. Per germline, CDR1 SGHTA and CDR2 FQGNSA. The CDR3 contains 13 residues. V was pared by 5 bases and J by 0 bases, with 5 bases between. This chain's CDR3 is CASSADSGNTIYF. CDR3 bases: TGTGCCAGCAGCGCAGACTCTGGAAACACCATATATTTT.

The J gene is TRBJ1-1, the V gene TRBV7-3; D gene unclear. CDR3 length: 14 amino acids. Germline CDR1 SGHTA, CDR2 FQGTGA. V was clipped by 6 bases and J by 3 bases, with 14 bases between them. CDR3 bases: TGTGCCAGCAGAACCCGCGGCACACACACTGAAGCTTTCTTT. Protein sequence: CASRTRGTHTEAFF.

V is TRBV10-1 and J is TRBJ1-1; D remains unclear. Trimming left V 4 bases short and J 7 bases short, with 7 bases between. Germline V CDR1 and CDR2: WNHNN, SYGVQD (reference sequence). The CDR3 runs 11 residues. The CDR3 here is CASSGGGEAFF. DNA for the CDR3: TGCGCCAGCAGTGGGGGAGGTGAAGCTTTCTTT.

The chain employs TRBV29-1 and TRBJ2-7, with 7 positions matching TRBD1. This CDR3 has 13 residues. Trimming removed 1 base from V and 4 bases from J; junction bases left unmatched: 4. CDR1 is SQVTM, CDR2 ANQGSEA, per germline. The CDR3 spells CSVEGTGGYEQYF. The CDR3 nucleotides are TGCAGCGTTGAAGGGACAGGCGGATACGAGCAGTACTTC.

This clone has more than one count but fewer than ten. This chain connects TRBV7-2 to TRBJ2-2; 8 nucleotides line up with TRBD1. Germline trimming cut 10 bases from V and 6 bases from J; bases unmatched to any gene: 7. Germline values: CDR1 SGHTA, CDR2 FQGNSA. This CDR3 is 13 amino acids long. CDR3 protein: CATRTGWAGELFF. As DNA, the CDR3 is TGTGCCACCCGGACAGGGTGGGCCGGGGAGCTGTTTTTT.

The gene calls are TRBV19 and TRBJ1-4; D might be TRBD1 (6 bases). CDR1 is LNHDA, CDR2 SQIVND, per germline (reference sequence). This CDR3 is built from 14 residues. Trimming shortened V by 4 bases and J by 5 bases, and 11 bases separated the two germline ends. CDR3 loop: CASSTLGTNEKLFF. The DNA of the CDR3 is TGTGCCAGTAGTACACTCGGGACAAATGAAAAACTGTTTTTT.

This clone was recorded a few times. The genes are TRBV4-3 and TRBJ1-6; possibly TRBD1 for D (5 bases). Trimming removed 1 base from V and 7 bases from J, with 14 bases in between. From germline, CDR1 is LGHNA and CDR2 YSLEER. The CDR3 spans 16 residues. The CDR3 bases are TGCGCCAGCAGCCAAGGGGTTGGGGGGATAAATTCACCCCTCCACTTT. This encodes CASSQGVGGINSPLHF.

The chain uses TRBV19 and TRBJ1-1; 10 positions agree with TRBD1. Germline V gene lookup returns CDR1 LNHDA and CDR2 SQIVND (reference sequence). V shed 8 bases and J 2 bases; nucleotides not matched to a gene: 2. This CDR3 spans 13 amino acids. CDR3 nucleotides: TGTGCCAGTGGACAGGGGGTAAACACTGAAGCTTTCTTT. This gives the protein CASGQGVNTEAFF.

This clone was seen only once. V is TRBV5-1 and J is TRBJ2-2, with unresolved D. The V and J ends lost 0 bases and 5 bases respectively, with 11 bases between them. In germline, CDR1 is SGHRS, CDR2 YFSETQ. This CDR3 comprises 15 residues. The CDR3 nucleotides read TGCGCCAGCAGCTTGGCCGGCGGCGGTACCGGGGAGCTGTTTTTT. This sequence encodes CASSLAGGGTGELFF.

This clone was counted a few times. The V call is TRBV19, the J call TRBJ1-6, with 7 nucleotides matching TRBD1. Looked up from germline, CDR1 is LNHDA and CDR2 is SQIVND (reference sequence). The V and J ends lost 4 bases and 7 bases, in that order; junction bases with no gene match: 4. The CDR3 covers 14 residues. The CDR3 sequence is CASSTYRGNSPLHF. CDR3 in DNA: TGTGCCAGTAGTACCTACAGGGGAAATTCACCCCTCCACTTT.

This clone was seen just once. J is TRBJ2-1 and V is TRBV2; possible D gene TRBD2, 6 bases. The germline V gene encodes CDR1 SNHLY and CDR2 FYNNEI. The CDR3 is 15 residues long. V gave up 2 bases and J gave up 4 bases, with 12 bases separating them. The CDR3 loop is CASSETVGGYNEQFF. CDR3 bases: TGTGCCAGCAGTGAAACTGTCGGGGGATACAATGAGCAGTTCTTC.

In this sample, this clone turned up a few times. The gene calls are TRBV5-4 and TRBJ2-1; possible D gene TRBD2, 6 bases. From germline, CDR1 is SGHNT and CDR2 YYREEE (reference sequence). V lost 1 base and J 6 bases, leaving 14 bases between the germline ends. The CDR3 contains 15 residues. The CDR3 sequence: CASSLSLSGGNEQFF. CDR3 nucleotide sequence: TGTGCCAGCAGCTTGTCCCTTTCCGGGGGCAATGAGCAGTTCTTC. The whole variable domain, filled in from reference TRBV5-4 and TRBJ2-1, reads ETGVTQSPTHLIKTRGQQVTLRCSSQSGHNTVSWYQQALGQGPQFIFQYYREEENGRGNFPPRFSGLQFPNYSSELNVNALELDDSALYLCASSLSLSGGNEQFFGPGTRLTVL.

The chain uses TRBV29-1 and TRBJ1-3; perhaps TRBD1 as D (5 bases). The germline V gene encodes CDR1 SQVTM and CDR2 ANQGSEA. V lost 3 bases and J 0 bases, leaving 9 bases between the germline ends. CDR3 length equals 14 residues. The CDR3 loop is CSVEGRYSGNTIYF. CDR3 in DNA: TGCAGCGTTGAGGGGCGGTACTCTGGAAACACCATATATTTT.

The rearrangement links TRBV5-8 to TRBJ1-4; tentatively, D is TRBD1 (6 bases). The CDR3 has 16 residues. The V end was cut by 3 bases, the J end by 6 bases, with 18 bases between. Germline V lookup: CDR1 SGHTS, CDR2 YDEGEE. The CDR3 DNA sequence: TGTGCCAGCAGCTCGGGACAATGGGTTTATGATGAAAAACTGTTTTTT. This codes for CASSSGQWVYDEKLFF.

The CDR3 DNA is TGTGCCAGCAGCCGAGATGCGGGGAACCAAGAGACCCAGTACTTC. Its protein is CASSRDAGNQETQYF. The rearrangement joins TRBV14 to TRBJ2-5, with TRBD2 as a possible D gene (6 bases). The CDR3 is 15 residues long. Germline CDR1 reads SGHDN; CDR2 reads FVKESK. Deletions cut 4 bases from V and 0 bases from J, with 12 bases between. The complete variable domain, with remaining parts taken from reference TRBV14 and TRBJ2-5, reads EAGVTQFPSHSVIEKGQTVTLRCDPISGHDNLYWYRRVMGKEIKFLLHFVKESKQDESGMPNNRFLAERTGGTYSTLKVQPAELEDSGVYFCASSRDAGNQETQYFGPGTRLLVL.

The CDR3 sequence: CASSILEGDSNQPQHF. Here the CDR3 DNA reads TGTGCCAGTAGTATATTAGAAGGGGATAGCAATCAGCCCCAGCATTTT. V usage is TRBV19 and J usage is TRBJ1-5; perhaps TRBD1 as D (5 bases). The V end lost 2 bases, the J end lost 0 bases, and 11 bases lay between the germline ends. Germline V gene lookup returns CDR1 LNHDA and CDR2 SQIVND (reference sequence). The CDR3 totals 16 residues.

The CDR3 region has the DNA TGTGCCAGCAGCTTATTGGGGGGGACAGGGGTCTCCAATGAGCAGTTCTTC. Its protein product is CASSLLGGTGVSNEQFF. The rearrangement links TRBV5-6 to TRBJ2-1, with 10 bases that match TRBD1. Germline V gives CDR1 SGHDT, CDR2 YYEEEE. V was clipped by 2 bases and J by 6 bases; unmatched bases: 11. The length of the CDR3 is 17 residues.

The rearrangement joins TRBV5-6 to TRBJ1-1; D may be TRBD1 (6 bases). Between the trimmed V and J ends, which lost 0 bases and 6 bases, there was a span of 15 bases. The CDR3 spans 15 residues. Looked up from germline, CDR1 is SGHDT and CDR2 is YYEEEE. CDR3 sequence reads: CASSLVLQGWAEAFF. CDR3 nucleotide sequence: TGTGCCAGCAGCTTGGTTCTTCAGGGGTGGGCTGAAGCTTTCTTT.

This chain connects TRBV6-5 to TRBJ2-7; tentatively, D is TRBD1 (6 bases). V lost 2 bases and J lost 0, with 11 bases in between. This CDR3 has 15 amino acids. Germline-derived CDR1 and CDR2 are MNHEY and SVGAGI. Written as DNA, the CDR3 is TGTGCCAGCAGTTACGGGGGCAGGTCCTCCTACGAGCAGTACTTC. Protein product: CASSYGGRSSYEQYF.

The chain couples TRBV4-3 to TRBJ2-1, with TRBD2 identical over 14 bases. In germline, CDR1 is LGHNA, CDR2 YSLEER. V lost 4 bases and J lost 6; bases outside the gene matches: 2. The CDR3 contains 15 residues. CDR3 loop: CASSLGLAGANEQFF. The CDR3 nucleotides read TGCGCCAGCAGCCTGGGACTAGCGGGGGCCAATGAGCAGTTCTTC.